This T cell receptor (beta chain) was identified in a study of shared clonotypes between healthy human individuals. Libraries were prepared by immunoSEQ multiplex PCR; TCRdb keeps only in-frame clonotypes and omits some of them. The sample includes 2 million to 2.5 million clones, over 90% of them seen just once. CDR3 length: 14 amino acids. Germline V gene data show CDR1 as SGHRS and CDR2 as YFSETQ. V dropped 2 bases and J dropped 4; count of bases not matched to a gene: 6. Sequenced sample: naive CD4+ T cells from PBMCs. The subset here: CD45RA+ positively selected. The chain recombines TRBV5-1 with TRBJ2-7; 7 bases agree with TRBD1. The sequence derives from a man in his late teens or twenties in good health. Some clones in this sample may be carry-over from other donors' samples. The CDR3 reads CASSFADREYEQYF. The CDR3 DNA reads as TGCGCCAGCAGCTTTGCAGACAGGGAATACGAGCAGTACTTC.